These 27 T cell receptor beta chains were sequenced from one sample in a study of preoperative IRX-2 immunotherapy in early breast cancer. This table comes from immunoSEQ multiplex PCR, and its TCRdb copy is limited to in-frame clones, with some not included. The sample records 5,000 to 6,500 clones, around 64% being singletons. Treatment in this sample: preoperative locoregional IRX-2 cytokine immunotherapy. The starting material was tumor tissue, obtained before IRX-2 immunotherapy. These receptors all stem from a human donor with breast cancer.

V is TRBV19 and J is TRBJ2-6; D gene uncertain. With 7 bases removed from V and 1 base from J, the gap between germline ends came to 11 bases. CDR3 size: 15 residues. Germline V gene data show CDR1 as LNHDA and CDR2 as SQIVND (reference sequence). This CDR3 reads CASIGVESGANVLTF. CDR3 DNA sequence: TGTGCCAGTATTGGCGTTGAATCTGGGGCCAACGTCCTGACTTTC.

V gene TRBV6-8 combines with J gene TRBJ2-7, with TRBD2 matching over 16 bases. Per the germline V gene, CDR1 is MNHGY and CDR2 is SAAAGT. The V segment lost 10 bases and the J segment 5 bases; nucleotides outside the gene matches: 5. This CDR3 comprises 14 residues. The CDR3 coding sequence is TGTGCCACGGGACTAGCGGGAGGGCTTAACGAGCAGTACTTC. This encodes CATGLAGGLNEQYF.

The gene calls are TRBV7-4 and TRBJ2-7; possibly TRBD1 for D (6 bases). Germline V gene data show CDR1 as SGHVT and CDR2 as SQSDAQ. V dropped 5 bases and J dropped 5 bases, with 13 bases sitting between them. The length of the CDR3 is 13 residues. This chain's CDR3 is CASSQGWMDEQYF. In nucleotides, the CDR3 is TGTGCCAGCAGCCAGGGGTGGATGGACGAGCAGTACTTC.

Here the CDR3 DNA reads TGTGCCAGCAGCTTAGCTCTGGGAACTGGAAACACCATATATTTT. Amino acids: CASSLALGTGNTIYF. V gene TRBV7-1 combines with J gene TRBJ1-3; D gene uncertain. TRBV7-1 is sorted into the ORF group, with uncertain function. Trimming removed 4 bases at V and 2 bases at J, with 12 bases between. The CDR3 covers 15 residues.

V is TRBV28 and J is TRBJ2-7; the D is unclear. The germline V gene encodes CDR1 MDHEN and CDR2 SYDVKM. The V and J ends lost 4 bases and 3 bases respectively, with 13 bases between them. There are 14 residues in the CDR3. The chain's CDR3 is CASSSPLIYYEQYF. DNA of the CDR3: TGTGCCAGCAGTTCGCCCCTTATCTACTACGAGCAGTACTTC.

CDR3 sequence reads: CASSLYPSGTYEQYF. CDR3 DNA sequence: TGTGCCAGCAGTTTATACCCTAGCGGGACCTACGAGCAGTACTTC. The chain links TRBV22-1 to TRBJ2-7; TRBD2, the table's D call, was not compared with the DNA. TRBV22-1 is a recognized pseudogene. The CDR3 totals 15 residues.

J is TRBJ2-6 and V is TRBV19; D perhaps matches TRBD1 (7 bases). The V and J ends lost 6 bases and 2 bases respectively, with 14 bases between them. Germline CDR1 is LNHDA and CDR2 is SQIVND (reference sequence). The CDR3 runs 16 residues. The DNA for the CDR3 is TGTGCCAGTAGGACCACAGGGGAGGCTGGGGCCAACGTCCTGACTTTC. Its protein is CASRTTGEAGANVLTF. Filled out from reference TRBV19 and TRBJ2-6, the complete variable domain reads DGGITQSPKYLFRKEGQNVTLSCEQNLNHDAMYWYRQDPGQGLRLIYYSQIVNDFQKGDIAEGYSVSREKKESFPLTVTSAQKNPTAFYLCASRTTGEAGANVLTFGAGSRLTVL.

The gene calls are TRBV19 and TRBJ1-5; no reliable D call. Germline V lookup: CDR1 LNHDA, CDR2 SQIVND (reference sequence). V lost 7 bases to trimming and J lost 0 bases, with 16 bases between them. CDR3 length equals 16 residues. CDR3 sequence: CASIDVLGNSNQPQHF. The DNA of the CDR3 is TGTGCCAGTATCGATGTCTTGGGGAATAGCAATCAGCCCCAGCATTTT.

The rearrangement uses TRBV6-8 and TRBJ2-3; tentatively, D is TRBD1 (5 bases). In germline, CDR1 is MNHGY, CDR2 SAAAGT. V lost 2 bases to trimming and J lost 5 bases, with 14 bases between them. The CDR3 spans 15 residues. DNA for the CDR3: TGTGCCAGCAGTTACAGAGGTATCGGACAAGATACGCAGTATTTT. Translated, it gives CASSYRGIGQDTQYF.

The chain recombines TRBV18 with TRBJ1-1; D is uncertain. CDR1 is KGHSH, CDR2 LQKENI, per germline. The CDR3 length is 14 residues. Trimming took off 2 bases at V and 0 bases at J, with 7 bases between the two ends. The CDR3 sequence is CASSPVNMNTEAFF. In DNA, the CDR3 is TGTGCCAGCTCACCAGTCAACATGAACACTGAAGCTTTCTTT.

This clone has just a few counts. The chain joins TRBV6-8 to TRBJ2-7, with D perhaps TRBD1 (6 bases). Germline V CDR1 and CDR2: MNHGY, SAAAGT. V was shortened by 2 bases and J by 3 bases, with 14 bases between the two germline ends. This CDR3 has 15 residues. CDR3 region: CASSYETGSYYEQYF. The DNA of the CDR3 is TGTGCCAGCAGTTACGAAACAGGGAGCTACTACGAGCAGTACTTC.

CDR3 residues: CASSNPGTGKYEQYF. In DNA, the CDR3 is TGTGCCAGTAGTAATCCCGGGACAGGGAAATACGAGCAGTACTTC. The chain uses TRBV19 and TRBJ2-7; TRBD1 aligns across 9 bases. The germline V gene has CDR1 LNHDA and CDR2 SQIVND (reference sequence). V was pared by 4 bases and J by 4 bases, with 8 bases of the junction left unmatched. The CDR3 sequence is 15 residues long.

CDR3 residues: CASTSAGGTTGGNTIYF. The CDR3, as DNA: TGCGCCAGCACCTCTGCAGGTGGGACGACAGGAGGGAACACCATATATTTT. The chain joins TRBV5-1 to TRBJ1-3, with TRBD1 as a possible D gene (6 bases). There are 17 residues in the CDR3. V gave up 6 bases and J gave up 7 bases, with 26 bases separating them. The germline CDR1 and CDR2 sequences are SGHRS and YFSETQ.

The rearrangement uses TRBV14 and TRBJ2-5, with no clear D. Trimming stripped 2 bases from V and 2 bases from J, with 12 bases between. The CDR3 runs 15 residues. Germline assignment: CDR1 SGHDN and CDR2 FVKESK. In DNA, the CDR3 is TGTGCCAGCAGCCAAAATGGACGCCCACAAGAGACCCAGTACTTC. Residues: CASSQNGRPQETQYF.

V gene TRBV28 combines with J gene TRBJ1-5, with D possibly TRBD1 on 6 matching bases. The germline gives CDR1 MDHEN, CDR2 SYDVKM. The CDR3 runs 13 residues. V lost 4 bases and J lost 7, with 11 bases in between. As DNA, the CDR3 is TGTGCCAGCAGTTACAGGGTTGTCCAGCCCCAGCATTTT. Protein sequence: CASSYRVVQPQHF. Variable domain in full (rest from reference TRBV28 and TRBJ1-5): DVKVTQSSRYLVKRTGEKVFLECVQDMDHENMFWYRQDPGLGLRLIYFSYDVKMKEKGDIPEGYSVSREKKERFSLILESASTNQTSMYLCASSYRVVQPQHFGDGTRLSIL.

V and J are TRBV19 and TRBJ1-1; 8 bases agree with TRBD1. The CDR3 consists of 15 residues. Germline V lookup: CDR1 LNHDA, CDR2 SQIVND (reference sequence). Trimming removed 1 base from V and 5 bases from J; junction bases left unmatched: 6. The CDR3 here is CASSIATGARTEAFF. The CDR3 coding sequence is TGTGCCAGTAGTATAGCGACAGGGGCCAGAACTGAAGCTTTCTTT.

The chain employs TRBV28 and TRBJ2-1; 7 bases line up with TRBD1. CDR3 length equals 15 residues. Trimming cost V 3 bases and J 4 bases; bases outside gene matches: 6. Germline assignment: CDR1 MDHEN and CDR2 SYDVKM. Written as DNA, the CDR3 is TGTGCCAGCAGTTTTGGACAGGTCACGTACAATGAGCAGTTCTTC. Translation gives CASSFGQVTYNEQFF.

The chain uses TRBV12-5 and TRBJ2-3; 7 bases fit TRBD1. The J segment lost 0 bases and the V segment lost 3 bases, leaving 9 bases of the junction unmatched. The CDR3 is made up of 17 amino acids. Germline CDR1 LGHNT, CDR2 FRNRAP. The CDR3 region is CASGFVTGDRSTDTQYF. As DNA, the CDR3 is TGTGCTAGTGGTTTCGTCACAGGGGATCGTAGCACAGATACGCAGTATTTT.

The rearrangement uses TRBV11-3 and TRBJ2-7; 12 bases are shared with TRBD1. The CDR3 loop spans 15 amino acids. Germline CDR1 SGHNT, CDR2 YENEEA. J was trimmed by 3 bases and V by 4 bases; bases with no gene match: 4. In DNA form, the CDR3 reads TGTGCCAGCAGCTCCGGGACAGGGGGCTTCTACGAGCAGTACTTC. Amino acids: CASSSGTGGFYEQYF.

The chain uses TRBV6-8 and TRBJ1-5; D is undetermined. The V end was cut by 2 bases, the J end by 2 bases, with 10 bases between. Per the germline V gene, CDR1 is MNHGY and CDR2 is SAAAGT. The length of the CDR3 is 15 residues. The CDR3 coding sequence is TGTGCCAGCAGTTACGAGCTGGTGGGCAATCAGCCCCAGCATTTT. It codes for CASSYELVGNQPQHF.

This clone counts as medium-sized. The chain has TRBV6-1 and TRBJ1-1, with TRBD1 matching 12 bases. The ends lost 0 bases at V and 11 bases at J; junction bases unmatched: 10. Germline V gene sequence: CDR1 MNHNS, CDR2 SASEGT. CDR3 length: 16 amino acids. The CDR3 here is CASSEAGTGGGLLAFF. CDR3 coding DNA: TGTGCCAGCAGTGAAGCCGGGACAGGGGGCGGGTTGCTGGCTTTCTTT.

V gene TRBV30 combines with J gene TRBJ1-1, with D unclear. The V and J ends lost 0 bases and 5 bases respectively, with 4 bases between them. CDR3 size: 11 residues. CDR1 and CDR2 (germline): GTSNPN, SVGIG (reference sequence). This chain's CDR3 is CAWSVQTEAFF. CDR3 DNA: TGTGCCTGGAGTGTACAAACTGAAGCTTTCTTT.

The chain has TRBV7-6 and TRBJ2-1; 12 bases are shared with TRBD2. CDR1 and CDR2 (germline): SGHVS, FNYEAQ. With V trimmed by 1 base and J by 2 bases, 3 bases remained unmatched. The CDR3 has 17 residues. The CDR3 region has the DNA TGTGCCAGCAGCTTAGGGACTAGCGGGAAAACCTACAATGAGCAGTTCTTC. Residues: CASSLGTSGKTYNEQFF.

The chain links TRBV29-1 to TRBJ2-5; possibly TRBD1 for D (5 bases). The CDR3 is 15 amino acids. Trimming took off 3 bases at V and 5 bases at J, with 19 bases between the two ends. Germline lookup yields CDR1 SQVTM and CDR2 ANQGSEA. CDR3 nucleotide sequence: TGCAGCGTTGATAGGCTGGTCAGGGTGGGGGAGACCCAGTACTTC. This encodes CSVDRLVRVGETQYF.

The chain links TRBV23-1 to TRBJ2-3; 8 bases match TRBD2. TRBV23-1 is an ORF for which the function is uncertain. The CDR3 extends over 14 amino acids. With V trimmed by 6 bases and J by 12 bases, 14 bases remained unmatched. The CDR3 is CASSPGRGTRGQYF. CDR3 DNA sequence: TGCGCCAGCAGCCCAGGAAGGGGGACTAGGGGACAGTATTTT.

This clone occurred once. The rearrangement links TRBV5-1 to TRBJ2-3, with D possibly matching TRBD1 (6 bases). Trimming pared 3 bases from V and 9 bases from J, leaving 35 bases between. Germline V gives CDR1 SGHRS, CDR2 YFSETQ. There are 20 residues in the CDR3. CDR3 DNA sequence: TGCGCCAGCAGCTCCGGACAGATTGGGTCCCCGGGGCCCTCCAGGGAGACGCAGTATTTT. Translating it yields CASSSGQIGSPGPSRETQYF.

This chain links TRBV6-8 with TRBJ1-1; D not resolved. V gave up 4 bases and J gave up 4 bases, with 16 bases separating them. This CDR3 contains 15 residues. The germline V gene has CDR1 MNHGY and CDR2 SAAAGT. The CDR3, as DNA: TGTGCCAGCAGTTCACCTCGACGATTGGGCACTGAAGCTTTCTTT. The encoded protein is CASSSPRRLGTEAFF.